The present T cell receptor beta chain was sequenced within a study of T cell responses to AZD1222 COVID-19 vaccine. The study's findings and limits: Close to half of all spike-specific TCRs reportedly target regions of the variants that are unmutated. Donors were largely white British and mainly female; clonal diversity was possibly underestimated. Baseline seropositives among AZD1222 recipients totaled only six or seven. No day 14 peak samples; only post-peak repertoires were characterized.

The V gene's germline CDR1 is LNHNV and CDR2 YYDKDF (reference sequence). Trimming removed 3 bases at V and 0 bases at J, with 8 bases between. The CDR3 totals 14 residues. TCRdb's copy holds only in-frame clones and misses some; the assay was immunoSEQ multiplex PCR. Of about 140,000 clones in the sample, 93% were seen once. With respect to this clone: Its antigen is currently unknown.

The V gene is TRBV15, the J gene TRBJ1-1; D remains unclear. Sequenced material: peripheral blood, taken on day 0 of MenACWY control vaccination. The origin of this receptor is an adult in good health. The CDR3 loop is CATSRGGMNTEAFF. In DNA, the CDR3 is TGTGCCACCAGCAGGGGAGGAATGAACACTGAAGCTTTCTTT.